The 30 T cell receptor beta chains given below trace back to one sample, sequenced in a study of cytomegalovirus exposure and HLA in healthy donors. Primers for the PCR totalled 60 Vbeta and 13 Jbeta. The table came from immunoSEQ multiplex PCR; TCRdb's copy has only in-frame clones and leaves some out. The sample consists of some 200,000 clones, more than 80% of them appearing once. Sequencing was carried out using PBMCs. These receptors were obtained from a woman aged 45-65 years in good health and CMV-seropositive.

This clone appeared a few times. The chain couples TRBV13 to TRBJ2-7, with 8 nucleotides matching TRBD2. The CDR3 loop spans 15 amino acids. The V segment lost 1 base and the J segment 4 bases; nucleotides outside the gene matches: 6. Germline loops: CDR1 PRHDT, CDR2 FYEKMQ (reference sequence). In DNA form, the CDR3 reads TGTGCCAGCAGCTTAGTATCGGCGGGGGGTTACGAGCAGTACTTC. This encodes CASSLVSAGGYEQYF.

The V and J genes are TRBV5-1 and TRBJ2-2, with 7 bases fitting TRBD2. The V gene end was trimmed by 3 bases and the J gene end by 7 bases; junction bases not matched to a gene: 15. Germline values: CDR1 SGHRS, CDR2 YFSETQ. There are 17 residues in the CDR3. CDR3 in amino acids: CASSWNLGEGRSGELFF. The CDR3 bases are TGCGCCAGCAGCTGGAACCTCGGGGAGGGTAGGAGCGGGGAGCTGTTTTTT.

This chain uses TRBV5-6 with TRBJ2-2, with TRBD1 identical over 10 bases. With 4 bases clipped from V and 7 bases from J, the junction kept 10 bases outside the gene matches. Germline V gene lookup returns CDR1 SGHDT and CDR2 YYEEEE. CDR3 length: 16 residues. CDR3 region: CASSRPDRGLGGELFF. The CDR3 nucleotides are TGTGCCAGCAGCCGACCCGACAGGGGGCTTGGCGGGGAGCTGTTTTTT.

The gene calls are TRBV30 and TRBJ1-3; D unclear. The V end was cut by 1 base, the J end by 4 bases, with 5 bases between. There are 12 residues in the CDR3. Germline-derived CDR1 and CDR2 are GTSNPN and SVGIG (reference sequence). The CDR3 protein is CAWSAGGNTIYF. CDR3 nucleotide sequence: TGTGCCTGGAGTGCGGGGGGAAACACCATATATTTT.

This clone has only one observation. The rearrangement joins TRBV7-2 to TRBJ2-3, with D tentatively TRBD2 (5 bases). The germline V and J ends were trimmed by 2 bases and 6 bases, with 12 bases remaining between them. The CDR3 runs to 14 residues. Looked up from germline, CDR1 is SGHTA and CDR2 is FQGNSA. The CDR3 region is CASSLRGLRDTQYF. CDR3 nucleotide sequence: TGTGCCAGCAGCTTACGGGGTCTTAGGGATACGCAGTATTTT.

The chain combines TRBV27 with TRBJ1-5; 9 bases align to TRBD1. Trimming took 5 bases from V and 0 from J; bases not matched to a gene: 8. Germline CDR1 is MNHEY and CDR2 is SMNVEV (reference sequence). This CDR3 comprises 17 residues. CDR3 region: CASSPGQGWDSNQPQHF. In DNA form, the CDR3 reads TGTGCCAGCAGTCCAGGACAGGGGTGGGATAGCAATCAGCCCCAGCATTTT.

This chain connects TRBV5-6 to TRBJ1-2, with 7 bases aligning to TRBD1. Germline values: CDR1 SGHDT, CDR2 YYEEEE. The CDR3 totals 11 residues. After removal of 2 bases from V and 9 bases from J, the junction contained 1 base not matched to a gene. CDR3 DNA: TGTGCCAGCAGCTTCAGGGGGAGCTACACCTTC. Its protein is CASSFRGSYTF.

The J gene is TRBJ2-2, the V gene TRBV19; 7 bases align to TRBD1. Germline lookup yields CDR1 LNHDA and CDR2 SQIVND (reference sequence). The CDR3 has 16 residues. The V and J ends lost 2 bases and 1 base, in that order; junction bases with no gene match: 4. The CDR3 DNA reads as TGTGCCAGTAGTATATCGACAGGGAAGAACACCGGGGAGCTGTTTTTT. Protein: CASSISTGKNTGELFF.

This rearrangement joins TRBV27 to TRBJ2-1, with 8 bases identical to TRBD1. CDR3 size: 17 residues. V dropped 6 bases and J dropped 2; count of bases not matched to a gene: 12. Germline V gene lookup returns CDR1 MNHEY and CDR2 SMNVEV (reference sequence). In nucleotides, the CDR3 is TGTGCCAGCAGGCGCCGTGGACAGGGACCGACCTACAATGAGCAGTTCTTC. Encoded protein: CASRRRGQGPTYNEQFF.

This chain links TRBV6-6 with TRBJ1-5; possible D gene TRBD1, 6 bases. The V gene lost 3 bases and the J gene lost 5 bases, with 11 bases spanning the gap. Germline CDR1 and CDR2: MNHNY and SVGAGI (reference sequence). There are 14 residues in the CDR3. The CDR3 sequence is CASSYTGIDQPQHF. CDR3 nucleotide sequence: TGTGCCAGCAGTTATACAGGGATAGATCAGCCCCAGCATTTT.

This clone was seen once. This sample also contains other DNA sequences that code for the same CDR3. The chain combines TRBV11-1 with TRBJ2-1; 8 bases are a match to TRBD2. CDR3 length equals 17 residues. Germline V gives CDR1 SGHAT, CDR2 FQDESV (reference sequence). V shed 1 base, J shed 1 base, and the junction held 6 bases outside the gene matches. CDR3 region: CASSLEGTRGSYNEQFF. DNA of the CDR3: TGTGCCAGCAGCTTAGAGGGGACTAGAGGTTCCTACAATGAGCAGTTCTTC.

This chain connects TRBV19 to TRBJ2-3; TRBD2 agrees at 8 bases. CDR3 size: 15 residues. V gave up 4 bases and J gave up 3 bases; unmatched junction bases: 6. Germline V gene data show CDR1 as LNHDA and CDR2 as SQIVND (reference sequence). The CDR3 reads CASSRGAGGTDTQYF. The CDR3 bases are TGTGCCAGTAGTAGGGGGGCGGGGGGAACAGATACGCAGTATTTT.

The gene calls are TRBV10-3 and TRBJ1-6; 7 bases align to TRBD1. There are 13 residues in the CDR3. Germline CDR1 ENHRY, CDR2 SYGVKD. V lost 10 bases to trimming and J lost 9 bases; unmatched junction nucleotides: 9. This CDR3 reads CASSRDRVSPLHF. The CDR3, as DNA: TGTGCCAGCAGCCGTGACAGGGTTTCACCCCTCCACTTT.

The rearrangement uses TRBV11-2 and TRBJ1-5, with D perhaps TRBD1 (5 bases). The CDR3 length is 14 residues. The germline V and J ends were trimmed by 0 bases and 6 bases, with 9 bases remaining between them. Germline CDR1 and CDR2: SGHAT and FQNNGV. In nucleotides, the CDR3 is TGTGCCAGCAGCTTAGAGGGGGGAGGTCAGCCCCAGCATTTT. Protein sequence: CASSLEGGGQPQHF.

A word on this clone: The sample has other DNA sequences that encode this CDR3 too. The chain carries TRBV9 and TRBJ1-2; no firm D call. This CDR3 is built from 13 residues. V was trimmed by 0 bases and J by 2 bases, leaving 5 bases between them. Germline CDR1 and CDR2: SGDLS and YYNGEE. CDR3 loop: CASSVDNNYGYTF. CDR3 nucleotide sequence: TGTGCCAGCAGCGTAGACAACAACTATGGCTACACCTTC.

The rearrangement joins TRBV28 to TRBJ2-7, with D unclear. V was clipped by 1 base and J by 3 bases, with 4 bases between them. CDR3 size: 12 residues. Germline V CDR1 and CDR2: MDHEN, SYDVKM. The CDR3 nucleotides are TGTGCCAGCAGTTTATCTAGCTACGAGCAGTACTTC. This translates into CASSLSSYEQYF. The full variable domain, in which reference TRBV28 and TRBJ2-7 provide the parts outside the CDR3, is DVKVTQSSRYLVKRTGEKVFLECVQDMDHENMFWYRQDPGLGLRLIYFSYDVKMKEKGDIPEGYSVSREKKERFSLILESASTNQTSMYLCASSLSSYEQYFGPGTRLTVT.

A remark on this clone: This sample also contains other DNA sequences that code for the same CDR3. CDR3 sequence reads: CSVAQTTRQPQHF. CDR3 in DNA: TGCAGCGTTGCACAGACCACAAGGCAGCCCCAGCATTTT. The V gene is TRBV29-1, the J gene TRBJ1-5; D is ambiguous. The ends were cut back, 4 bases at V and 7 bases at J, with 14 bases in the middle. The CDR3 runs to 13 residues. Per the germline V gene, CDR1 is SQVTM and CDR2 is ANQGSEA.

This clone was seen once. CDR3 nucleotide sequence: TGTGCCAGCAGTGTCCCCGGGACAGGGGGCCACGAGCAGTACTTC. It translates to CASSVPGTGGHEQYF. This rearrangement joins TRBV25-1 to TRBJ2-5; 12 positions agree with TRBD1. The tail of the sequence fits TRBJ2-7 better, so the J call may be wrong. This CDR3 is 15 amino acids long. Germline loops: CDR1 MGHDK, CDR2 SYGVNS.

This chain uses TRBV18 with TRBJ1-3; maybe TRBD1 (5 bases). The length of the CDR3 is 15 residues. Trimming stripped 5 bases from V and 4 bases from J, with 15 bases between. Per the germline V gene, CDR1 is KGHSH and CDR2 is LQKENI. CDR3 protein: CASSSLGRTGNTIYF. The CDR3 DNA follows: TGTGCCAGCTCATCTTTGGGGCGGACAGGAAACACCATATATTTT.

The CDR3 reads CASSPDGRRGEKLFF. Here the CDR3 DNA reads TGCGCCAGCAGCCCAGACGGTCGACGAGGGGAAAAACTGTTTTTT. The V gene is TRBV5-1, the J gene TRBJ1-4; D call uncertain. Trimming left V 4 bases short and J 8 bases short, with 18 bases between. The V gene's germline CDR1 is SGHRS and CDR2 YFSETQ. There are 15 residues in the CDR3.

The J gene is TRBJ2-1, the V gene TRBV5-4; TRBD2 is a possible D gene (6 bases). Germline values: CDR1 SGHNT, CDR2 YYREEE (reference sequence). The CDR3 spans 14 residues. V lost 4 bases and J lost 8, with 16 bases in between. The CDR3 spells CASSIASGDHEQFF. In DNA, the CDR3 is TGTGCCAGCAGCATAGCCTCGGGGGACCATGAGCAGTTCTTC.

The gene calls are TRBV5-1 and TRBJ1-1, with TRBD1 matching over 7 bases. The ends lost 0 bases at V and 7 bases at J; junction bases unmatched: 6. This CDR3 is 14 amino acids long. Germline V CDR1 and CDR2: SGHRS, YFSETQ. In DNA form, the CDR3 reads TGCGCCAGCAGCTTGGAACGGACAGGCAATGAAGCTTTCTTT. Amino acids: CASSLERTGNEAFF.

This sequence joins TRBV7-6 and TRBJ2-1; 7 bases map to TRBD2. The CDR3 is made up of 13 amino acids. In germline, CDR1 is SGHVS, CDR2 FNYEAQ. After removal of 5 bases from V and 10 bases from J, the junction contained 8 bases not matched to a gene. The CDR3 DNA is TGTGCCAGCAGCCGAACTAGCGCGCCCGAGCAGTTCTTC. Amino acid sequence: CASSRTSAPEQFF.

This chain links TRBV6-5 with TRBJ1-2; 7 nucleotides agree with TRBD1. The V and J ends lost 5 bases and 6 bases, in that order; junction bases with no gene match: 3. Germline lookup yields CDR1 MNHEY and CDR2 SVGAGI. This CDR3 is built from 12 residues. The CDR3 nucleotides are TGTGCCAGCAGTAGACAGGGAAATGGCTACACCTTC. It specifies CASSRQGNGYTF.

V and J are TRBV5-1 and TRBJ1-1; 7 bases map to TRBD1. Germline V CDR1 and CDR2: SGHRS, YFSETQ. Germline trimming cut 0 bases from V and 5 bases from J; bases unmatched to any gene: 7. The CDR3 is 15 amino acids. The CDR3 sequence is CASSLGLTGRTEAFF. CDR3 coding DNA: TGCGCCAGCAGCTTGGGTTTGACAGGGAGAACTGAAGCTTTCTTT.

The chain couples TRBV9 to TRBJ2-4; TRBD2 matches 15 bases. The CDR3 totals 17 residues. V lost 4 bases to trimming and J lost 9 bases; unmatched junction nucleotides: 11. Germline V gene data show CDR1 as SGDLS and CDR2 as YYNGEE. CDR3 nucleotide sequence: TGTGCCAGCAGCCCCCGAGTCGGACTAGCGGGGGGGATCATTCAGTACTTC. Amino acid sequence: CASSPRVGLAGGIIQYF.

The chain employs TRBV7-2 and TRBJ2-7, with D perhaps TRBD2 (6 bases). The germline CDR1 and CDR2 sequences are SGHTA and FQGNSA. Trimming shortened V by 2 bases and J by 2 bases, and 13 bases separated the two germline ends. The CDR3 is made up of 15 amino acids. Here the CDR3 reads CASSLSGTETYEQYF. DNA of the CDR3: TGTGCCAGCAGCTTATCCGGGACTGAGACCTACGAGCAGTACTTC.

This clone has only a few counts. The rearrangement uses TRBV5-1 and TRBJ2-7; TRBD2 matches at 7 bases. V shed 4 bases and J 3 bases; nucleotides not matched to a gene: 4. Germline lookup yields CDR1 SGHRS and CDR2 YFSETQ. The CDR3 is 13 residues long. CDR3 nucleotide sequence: TGCGCCAGCAGCCCCCTAGCGGACTACGAGCAGTACTTC. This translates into CASSPLADYEQYF. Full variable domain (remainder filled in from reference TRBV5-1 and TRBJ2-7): KAGVTQTPRYLIKTRGQQVTLSCSPISGHRSVSWYQQTPGQGLQFLFEYFSETQRNKGNFPGRFSGRQFSNSRSEMNVSTLELGDSALYLCASSPLADYEQYFGPGTRLTVT.

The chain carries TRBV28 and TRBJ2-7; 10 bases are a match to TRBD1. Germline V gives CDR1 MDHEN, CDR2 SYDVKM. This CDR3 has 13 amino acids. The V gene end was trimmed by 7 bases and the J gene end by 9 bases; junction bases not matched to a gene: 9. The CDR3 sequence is CASTPGQGPRQYF. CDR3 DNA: TGTGCCAGCACTCCGGGACAGGGGCCTCGGCAGTACTTC. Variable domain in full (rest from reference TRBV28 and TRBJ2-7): DVKVTQSSRYLVKRTGEKVFLECVQDMDHENMFWYRQDPGLGLRLIYFSYDVKMKEKGDIPEGYSVSREKKERFSLILESASTNQTSMYLCASTPGQGPRQYFGPGTRLTVT.

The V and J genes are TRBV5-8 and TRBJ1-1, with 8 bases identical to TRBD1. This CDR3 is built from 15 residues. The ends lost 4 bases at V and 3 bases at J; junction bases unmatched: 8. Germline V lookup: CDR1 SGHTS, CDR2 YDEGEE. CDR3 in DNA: TGTGCCAGCAGCCCCTGGACAGGGAAGGACACTGAAGCTTTCTTT. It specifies CASSPWTGKDTEAFF.